The count of the clone carrying this TCR beta chain is one. Running of the v3.0 immunoSEQ assay took place at survey level. This table comes from immunoSEQ multiplex PCR, and its TCRdb copy is limited to in-frame clones, with some not included. Among around 28,000 clones listed, 85% were seen once. Cryopreserved PBMC numbered roughly 0.85-11 million per sample before DNA extraction. The CDR3 contains 13 residues. CDR1 is SQVTM, CDR2 ANQGSEA, per germline. Trimming cost V 6 bases and J 5 bases, with 13 bases left between them. The sample comes from a study of long-term antiretroviral therapy in people with HIV. Study-level background: When the earliest samples were collected, ART was typically delayed until CD4 counts fell.

The genes are TRBV29-1 and TRBJ1-4; weak D call: TRBD1 (5 bases). The clonotype originates from a middle-aged man with HIV. Material: unsorted PBMCs, obtained 2.3 years after starting antiretroviral therapy. This CDR3 reads CSVLGVPNEKLFF. Here the CDR3 DNA reads TGCAGCGTCTTGGGGGTCCCGAATGAAAAACTGTTTTTT.